The sequence of this T cell receptor (beta chain) was determined in a study of blood T cell repertoires in COVID-19. V dropped 4 bases and J dropped 3; count of bases not matched to a gene: 7. Germline V CDR1 and CDR2: SGHKS, YYEKEE (reference sequence). CDR3 length: 15 residues. TCRdb's copy holds only in-frame clones and misses some; the assay was immunoSEQ multiplex PCR. The sample lists under 200,000 clones, roughly 90% occurring once. The sample was PBMCs or T cells enriched from blood (not recorded which). This chain links TRBV5-5 with TRBJ2-1; 7 bases align to TRBD2. The clonotype originates from a woman in her late teens or twenties who had recovered from COVID-19. The CDR3 protein is CASSPTGLIYNEQFF. CDR3 bases: TGTGCCAGCAGCCCTACGGGACTAATCTACAATGAGCAGTTCTTC.